The 27 T cell receptor beta chains reported below all come from one sample, sequenced in a study of spatial heterogeneity in lung cancer. This sample's time point: sample taken at primary tumor resection. TCRdb re-called the 5' RACE reads through MiXCR, storing one row per CDR3 protein. This sample carries roughly 2,000 distinct CDR3 sequences, about 23% of them seen once, and the ten largest clones take around a quarter. The starting material was normal lung tissue next to the tumor, obtained at surgery. Every receptor here comes from a male donor with early-stage non-small cell lung cancer.

Judged by abundance, this clonotype is large. This sequence joins TRBV6-6 and TRBJ2-2; D is perhaps TRBD1 or TRBD2 (5 bases each). The CDR3 runs 14 residues. Germline-derived CDR1 and CDR2 are MNHNY and SVGAGI (reference sequence). Trimming shortened V by 8 bases and J by 4 bases, and 14 bases separated the two germline ends. The CDR3 spells CASGTASGTGELFF. The CDR3 nucleotides read TGTGCCAGCGGGACGGCGTCAGGCACCGGGGAGCTGTTTTTT.

By frequency in the sample, this clonotype is large. The rearrangement links TRBV2 to TRBJ1-3; the D is unclear. V lost 4 bases, J lost 1 base, and 8 bases lay in between. This CDR3 is built from 14 residues. CDR1 is SNHLY, CDR2 FYNNEI, per germline. The CDR3, as DNA: TGTGCCAGCAGTGTAGGCAGATCTGGAAACACCATATATTTT. Its protein is CASSVGRSGNTIYF.

This clonotype was counted ten times or more. The chain uses TRBV18 and TRBJ2-7; either TRBD1 or TRBD2 may fit D (5 bases each). With 8 bases removed from V and 2 bases from J, the gap between germline ends came to 19 bases. Germline CDR1 is KGHSH and CDR2 is LQKENI. This CDR3 comprises 15 residues. For the CDR3, the DNA is TGTGCCAGCACGAAAGAATGGGGGTCTCCCTACGAGCAGTACTTC. Its translation: CASTKEWGSPYEQYF.

This clonotype was detected a few times. This chain uses TRBV30 with TRBJ2-7; 8 bases fit TRBD1. The junction had 8 bases not matched to a gene; V was cut back by 0 bases and J by 4 bases. This CDR3 has 15 amino acids. Germline loops: CDR1 GTSNPN, CDR2 SVGIG (reference sequence). CDR3: CAWSVGGQAAYEQYF. DNA for the CDR3: TGTGCCTGGAGTGTCGGGGGACAGGCTGCTTACGAGCAGTACTTC.

This clonotype was recorded once. V gene TRBV29-1 combines with J gene TRBJ2-1; 10 nucleotides agree with TRBD2. CDR3 size: 14 residues. Germline CDR1 SQVTM, CDR2 ANQGSEA. Trimming cost V 5 bases and J 5 bases; bases outside gene matches: 6. CDR3 sequence reads: CSVRASGRNNEQFF. In DNA form, the CDR3 reads TGCAGCGTTCGAGCTAGCGGGAGAAACAATGAGCAGTTCTTC.

V usage is TRBV28 and J usage is TRBJ2-7; TRBD1 might be the D (5 bases). The length of the CDR3 is 15 residues. CDR1 is MDHEN, CDR2 SYDVKM, per germline. V was cut by 8 bases and J by 2 bases, with 19 bases left in between. Written as DNA, the CDR3 is TGTGCCAGCCAGGGCTCTGTGGTCTGGACCTACGAGCAGTACTTC. Its translation is CASQGSVVWTYEQYF.

This clonotype was seen more than once but under ten times. This chain links TRBV5-1 with TRBJ1-5; no definite D call. The V end was cut by 0 bases, the J end by 5 bases, with 6 bases between. Germline V CDR1 and CDR2: SGHRS, YFSETQ. The CDR3 runs 13 residues. The CDR3 DNA sequence: TGCGCCAGCAGCTTGGAGGGTTATCAGCCCCAGCATTTT. Translated: CASSLEGYQPQHF. Combining the CDR3 with reference TRBV5-1 and TRBJ1-5 gives the whole variable domain KAGVTQTPRYLIKTRGQQVTLSCSPISGHRSVSWYQQTPGQGLQFLFEYFSETQRNKGNFPGRFSGRQFSNSRSEMNVSTLELGDSALYLCASSLEGYQPQHFGDGTRLSIL.

J is TRBJ2-1 and V is TRBV14; D is unclear. This CDR3 comprises 13 residues. The germline V and J ends were trimmed by 4 bases and 2 bases, with 6 bases remaining between them. The germline CDR1 and CDR2 sequences are SGHDN and FVKESK. Written as DNA, the CDR3 is TGTGCCAGCAGCCTCGGACCCTACAATGAGCAGTTCTTC. This translates into CASSLGPYNEQFF.

V usage is TRBV20-1 and J usage is TRBJ2-3; D is uncertain. V dropped 6 bases and J dropped 0 bases, with 10 bases sitting between them. This CDR3 has 13 residues. Germline CDR1 DFQATT, CDR2 SNEGSKA (reference sequence). CDR3 residues: CSARRASTDTQYF. The CDR3 DNA is TGCAGTGCGCGCCGGGCCAGCACAGATACGCAGTATTTT.

The chain links TRBV2 to TRBJ2-1, with 7 bases lining up with TRBD1. The CDR3 extends over 14 amino acids. Unmatched junction bases numbered 2, after V lost 6 bases and J lost 0 bases. The germline V gene has CDR1 SNHLY and CDR2 FYNNEI. The CDR3 loop reads CASRGQSSYNEQFF. For the CDR3, the DNA is TGTGCCAGCAGGGGACAGAGCTCCTACAATGAGCAGTTCTTC.

J is TRBJ2-1 and V is TRBV7-9; 10 bases align to TRBD2. CDR1 is SEHNR and CDR2 is FQNEAQ in the germline V gene (reference sequence). The trim removed 2 bases at V and 8 bases at J, leaving 9 bases unmatched. The CDR3 extends over 16 amino acids. The CDR3 bases are TGTGCCAGCAGCTTATCGGGCCTAGCGGGAGATGATGAGCAGTTCTTC. Translated, it gives CASSLSGLAGDDEQFF.

V is TRBV29-1 and J is TRBJ2-5; the D gene is possibly TRBD2 (6 bases). V lost 7 bases, J lost 2 bases, and 14 bases lay in between. The CDR3 extends over 13 amino acids. Germline V CDR1 and CDR2: SQVTM, ANQGSEA. CDR3: CSAPRAGQETQYF. CDR3 nucleotides: TGCAGCGCCCCTCGGGCGGGACAAGAGACCCAGTACTTC.

By its share, this clonotype is large. The V gene is TRBV7-6, the J gene TRBJ2-1; 9 nucleotides line up with TRBD2. The CDR3 sequence is 16 residues long. Germline V gene lookup returns CDR1 SGHVS and CDR2 FNYEAQ. The V gene end was trimmed by 2 bases and the J gene end by 6 bases; junction bases not matched to a gene: 8. The DNA of the CDR3 is TGTGCCAGCAGCTTATCCTCCGGGACTAGCAGCAATGAGCAGTTCTTC. Its protein product is CASSLSSGTSSNEQFF.

This clonotype was counted a few times. V gene TRBV29-1 combines with J gene TRBJ2-3; 9 positions match TRBD2. CDR1 SQVTM and CDR2 ANQGSEA come from the germline V gene. The length of the CDR3 is 12 residues. V was pared by 7 bases and J by 5 bases, with 4 bases of the junction left unmatched. In DNA form, the CDR3 reads TGCAGCGCAGCGGGGGGTTTAGATACGCAGTATTTT. This sequence encodes CSAAGGLDTQYF.

This clonotype was detected a few times. The chain employs TRBV3-1 and TRBJ1-6; tentative D call: TRBD1 (6 bases). Trimming removed 0 bases at V and 4 bases at J, with 10 bases between. Germline V CDR1 and CDR2: LGHDT, YNNKEL (reference sequence). This CDR3 has 16 residues. CDR3 sequence reads: CASSQDPTGYNSPLHF. DNA for the CDR3: TGTGCCAGCAGCCAAGATCCGACAGGTTATAATTCACCCCTCCACTTT.

This clonotype was counted at least ten times. This CDR3 is CASSLTTRPGETQYF. For the CDR3, the DNA is TGTGCCAGCAGTCTTACGACTCGACCGGGTGAGACCCAGTACTTC. The V call is TRBV7-9, the J call TRBJ2-5; D is unresolved. With 6 bases removed from V and 5 bases from J, the gap between germline ends came to 19 bases. Germline V gene lookup returns CDR1 SEHNR and CDR2 FQNEAQ (reference sequence). The CDR3 spans 15 residues.

This clonotype showed up just once. The rearrangement uses TRBV27 and TRBJ2-1, with TRBD1 identical over 7 bases. Germline assignment: CDR1 MNHEY and CDR2 SMNVEV (reference sequence). The CDR3 runs 14 residues. Germline trimming cut 5 bases from V and 6 bases from J; bases unmatched to any gene: 7. DNA of the CDR3: TGTGCCAGCAGTCTGGGACAGTTATCCAATGAGCAGTTCTTC. Translated, it gives CASSLGQLSNEQFF.

The chain links TRBV6-5 to TRBJ2-5; 10 bases map to TRBD1. Trimming at V came to 4 bases and at J to 3 bases, leaving 5 bases not matched to a gene. The CDR3 covers 15 residues. Germline CDR1 MNHEY, CDR2 SVGAGI. The CDR3 loop reads CASSLGQGYEETQYF. In DNA, the CDR3 is TGTGCCAGCAGTTTGGGACAGGGGTATGAAGAGACCCAGTACTTC.

This clonotype was observed a handful of times. The V gene is TRBV7-6, the J gene TRBJ2-2, with 10 positions matching TRBD1. The germline gives CDR1 SGHVS, CDR2 FNYEAQ. This CDR3 spans 17 amino acids. Unmatched junction bases numbered 6, after V lost 5 bases and J lost 0 bases. The CDR3 DNA sequence: TGTGCCAGCAGCCCGGGACAGGGGCTCGCGAACACCGGGGAGCTGTTTTTT. It encodes CASSPGQGLANTGELFF. Looking up the rest from reference TRBV7-6 and TRBJ2-2 gives the full variable domain: GAGVSQSPRYKVTKRGQDVALRCDPISGHVSLYWYRQALGQGPEFLTYFNYEAQQDKSGLPNDRFSAERPEGSISTLTIQRTEQRDSAMYRCASSPGQGLANTGELFFGEGSRLTVL.

This sequence joins TRBV29-1 and TRBJ1-1; D call uncertain. The V end was cut by 6 bases, the J end by 1 base, with 9 bases between. CDR3 length: 12 amino acids. The germline V gene encodes CDR1 SQVTM and CDR2 ANQGSEA. The CDR3 bases are TGCAGCGTCACTGGACCGAACACTGAAGCTTTCTTT. Residues: CSVTGPNTEAFF.

This clonotype was detected only a few times. The chain combines TRBV6-6 with TRBJ1-1, with D unclear. Trimming removed 0 bases at V and 7 bases at J, with 12 bases between. CDR1 is MNHNY and CDR2 is SVGAGI in the germline V gene (reference sequence). This CDR3 is 14 amino acids long. The DNA of the CDR3 is TGTGCCAGCAGTTACTCCCCGGCAGTGATTGAAGCTTTCTTT. Its translation: CASSYSPAVIEAFF.

This clonotype is medium-sized by share. V and J are TRBV29-1 and TRBJ1-1; D perhaps matches TRBD1 (6 bases). The length of the CDR3 is 10 residues. CDR1 and CDR2 from the germline V gene are SQVTM and ANQGSEA. Trimming took off 5 bases at V and 8 bases at J, with 9 bases between the two ends. CDR3 sequence (DNA): TGCAGCGTTTGGGGGCCCGAAGCTTTCTTT. Protein: CSVWGPEAFF.

By share of the sample, this clonotype is medium-sized. V gene TRBV7-2 combines with J gene TRBJ2-3; no reliable D call. V was shortened by 3 bases and J by 2 bases, with 9 bases between the two germline ends. The CDR3 extends over 14 amino acids. Germline values: CDR1 SGHTA, CDR2 FQGNSA. For the CDR3, the DNA is TGTGCCAGCAGCTTCTCCCCGGACACAGATACGCAGTATTTT. This translates into CASSFSPDTDTQYF.

This clonotype is medium-sized in the sample. The chain couples TRBV12-3 or TRBV12-4 to TRBJ1-1; weak D call: TRBD1 (5 bases). Trimming stripped 2 bases from V and 4 bases from J, with 8 bases between. The CDR3 extends over 13 amino acids. The CDR3 bases are TGTGCCAGCAGTTTACGGGGGGTCACTGAAGCTTTCTTT. This codes for CASSLRGVTEAFF.

The chain carries TRBV6-2 or TRBV6-3 and TRBJ2-7; 7 positions agree with TRBD2. Germline trimming cut 1 base from V and 2 bases from J; bases unmatched to any gene: 2. The CDR3 runs to 14 residues. The germline V gene encodes CDR1 MNHEY and CDR2 SVGEGT. The CDR3 spells CASSYWEGPYEQYF. The CDR3 DNA reads as TGTGCCAGCAGTTACTGGGAGGGCCCCTACGAGCAGTACTTC.

V gene TRBV11-2 combines with J gene TRBJ1-1; the D gene is possibly TRBD1 (5 bases). Germline V CDR1 and CDR2: SGHAT, FQNNGV. Trimming removed 1 base from V and 4 bases from J, with 7 bases in between. CDR3 length: 13 residues. The CDR3 spells CASSLVGGTEAFF. CDR3 DNA: TGTGCCAGCAGCTTAGTGGGGGGCACTGAAGCTTTCTTT.

At least ten counts were recorded for this clonotype. This chain joins TRBV23-1 and TRBJ2-3; TRBD2 agrees at 14 bases. TRBV23-1 is noted as an ORF with a role that remains uncertain. V shed 5 bases, J shed 7 bases, and the junction held 5 bases outside the gene matches. The length of the CDR3 is 15 residues. The CDR3 DNA follows: TGCGCCAGCAGTGGGGGACTAGCGGGAGTACATACGCAGTATTTT. This sequence encodes CASSGGLAGVHTQYF.